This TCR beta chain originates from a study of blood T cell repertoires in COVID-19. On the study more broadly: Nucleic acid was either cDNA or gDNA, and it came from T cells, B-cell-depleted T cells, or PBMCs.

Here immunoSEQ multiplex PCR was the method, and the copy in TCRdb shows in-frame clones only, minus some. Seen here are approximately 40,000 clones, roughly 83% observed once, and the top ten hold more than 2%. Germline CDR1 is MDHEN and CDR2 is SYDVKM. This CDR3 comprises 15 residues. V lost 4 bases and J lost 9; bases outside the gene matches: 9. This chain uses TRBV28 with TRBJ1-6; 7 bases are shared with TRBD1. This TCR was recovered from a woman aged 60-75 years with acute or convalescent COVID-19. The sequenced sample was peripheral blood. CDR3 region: CASSSGRQGSSPLHF. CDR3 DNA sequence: TGTGCCAGCAGTTCCGGGCGACAGGGAAGTTCACCCCTCCACTTT.